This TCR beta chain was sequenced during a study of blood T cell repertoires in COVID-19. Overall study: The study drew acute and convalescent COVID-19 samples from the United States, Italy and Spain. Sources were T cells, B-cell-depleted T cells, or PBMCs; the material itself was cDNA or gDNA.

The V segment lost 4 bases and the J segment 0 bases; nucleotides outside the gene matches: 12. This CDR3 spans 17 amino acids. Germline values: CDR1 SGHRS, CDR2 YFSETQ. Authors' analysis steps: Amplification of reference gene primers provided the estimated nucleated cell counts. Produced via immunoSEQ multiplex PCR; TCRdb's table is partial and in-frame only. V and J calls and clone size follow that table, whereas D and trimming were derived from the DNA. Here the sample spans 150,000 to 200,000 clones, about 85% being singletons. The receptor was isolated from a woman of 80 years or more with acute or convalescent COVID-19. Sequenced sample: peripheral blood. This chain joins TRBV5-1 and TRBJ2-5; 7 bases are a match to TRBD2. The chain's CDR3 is CASSPATSAFYQETQYF. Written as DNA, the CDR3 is TGCGCCAGCAGCCCTGCAACTAGCGCCTTTTACCAAGAGACCCAGTACTTC.